The entry that follows covers one T cell receptor (beta chain) sequence. What it binds is not known. These data are taken from a study of T cell repertoires in cytomegalovirus infection. As for the study in general: It can be stated that public TCR beta signatures indicated CMV infection as well as a matching HLA type.

Study-wide results and limits: Identification of carriers of CMV plus the relevant HLA was achieved through cumulative public TCR beta family frequency. There were HLA-C-restricted CMV-specific TCR beta clonotypes dominating the ex vivo response.

One entry per CDR3 protein, called by TCRdb with MiXCR from the reads. The table has under 350,000 distinct CDR3 sequences, 9.6% seen once. There are 12 residues in the CDR3. Germline CDR1 and CDR2: DFQATT and SNEGSKA (reference sequence). The ends were cut back, 3 bases at V and 5 bases at J, with 10 bases in the middle. V usage is TRBV20-1 and J usage is TRBJ1-2; D not resolved. The TCR was taken from a human donor in good health (CMV status not recorded). Some clones in this sample may be carry-over from other donors' samples. Material: PBMCs. CDR3 protein: CSASPGLYGYTF. The CDR3 region has the DNA TGCAGTGCTAGCCCCGGACTATATGGCTACACCTTC.